The 11 T cell receptor beta chains presented below share a single source sample, sequenced in a study of T cells in tuberculosis. Noted time point: new active TB diagnosis, blood taken before or within 7 days of starting treatment. Clones were read by immunoSEQ multiplex PCR, and TCRdb kept only the in-frame ones, dropping some. The sample includes tens of thousands of clones, approximately 85% of them seen just once. The sequencing here drew on PBMCs, taken at tuberculosis diagnosis. Receptors originate from an adult with tuberculosis.

The gene calls are TRBV6-5 and TRBJ1-2, with a tentative D call TRBD1 (6 bases). V was shortened by 4 bases and J by 10 bases, with 19 bases between the two germline ends. CDR3 length equals 14 residues. Germline V gene data show CDR1 as MNHEY and CDR2 as SVGAGI. The CDR3, as DNA: TGTGCCAGCAGTTCCTCCGGGACACCAGCGGACTACACCTTC. Amino acid sequence: CASSSSGTPADYTF.

The rearrangement links TRBV28 to TRBJ1-1; D not certain. In germline, CDR1 is MDHEN, CDR2 SYDVKM. V was shortened by 7 bases and J by 6 bases, with 9 bases between the two germline ends. The CDR3 runs to 11 residues. CDR3 region: CASIYSSEAFF. The DNA for the CDR3 is TGTGCCAGCATCTATTCTTCTGAAGCTTTCTTT.

CDR3 in amino acids: CASSAQGQNNQPQHF. CDR3 in DNA: TGTGCCAGCAGTGCCCAGGGACAGAACAATCAGCCCCAGCATTTT. The chain uses TRBV6-1 and TRBJ1-5; 7 bases fit TRBD1. Germline CDR1 reads MNHNS; CDR2 reads SASEGT. V gave up 4 bases and J gave up 3 bases; unmatched junction bases: 6. The CDR3 is 15 residues long.

The chain is built from TRBV5-7 and TRBJ2-2; 9 bases line up with TRBD1. TRBV5-7 is designated an ORF whose function remains uncertain. CDR3 length: 15 amino acids. Trimming removed 5 bases from V and 6 bases from J; junction bases left unmatched: 8. The CDR3 sequence: CASSSGTGKSGELFF. CDR3 DNA sequence: TGTGCCAGCAGTTCCGGGACAGGGAAGTCCGGGGAGCTGTTTTTT.

This clone showed up just a few times. The chain recombines TRBV30 with TRBJ1-2; unclear D gene. Germline assignment: CDR1 GTSNPN and CDR2 SVGIG (reference sequence). This CDR3 has 12 residues. The V end was cut by 0 bases, the J end by 3 bases, with 5 bases between. The CDR3 protein is CAWSVRHYGYTF. The CDR3 region has the DNA TGTGCCTGGAGTGTCAGGCACTATGGCTACACCTTC.

This sequence joins TRBV28 and TRBJ2-7; D perhaps matches TRBD2 (5 bases). This CDR3 spans 13 amino acids. Germline values: CDR1 MDHEN, CDR2 SYDVKM. Trimming shortened V by 8 bases and J by 5 bases, and 16 bases separated the two germline ends. This CDR3 reads CASLDSMRNEQYF. For the CDR3, the DNA is TGTGCCAGCCTGGACTCGATGAGGAACGAGCAGTACTTC.

The V gene is TRBV19, the J gene TRBJ2-2; possibly TRBD1 for D (5 bases). The CDR3 loop spans 15 amino acids. Trimming pared 6 bases from V and 3 bases from J, leaving 14 bases between. CDR1 and CDR2 (germline): LNHDA, SQIVND (reference sequence). The CDR3 nucleotides read TGTGCCAGTAGAATGGGGCCAGGATACACCGGGGAGCTGTTTTTT. It translates to CASRMGPGYTGELFF. The full variable domain, completed using reference TRBV19 and TRBJ2-2, is DGGITQSPKYLFRKEGQNVTLSCEQNLNHDAMYWYRQDPGQGLRLIYYSQIVNDFQKGDIAEGYSVSREKKESFPLTVTSAQKNPTAFYLCASRMGPGYTGELFFGEGSRLTVL.

The chain uses TRBV6-1 and TRBJ1-1; no clear D gene. The CDR3 sequence is 14 residues long. V dropped 4 bases and J dropped 1 base, with 10 bases sitting between them. The germline CDR1 and CDR2 sequences are MNHNS and SASEGT. The chain's CDR3 is CASSGSLGNTEAFF. For the CDR3, the DNA is TGTGCCAGCAGTGGCTCTCTCGGGAACACTGAAGCTTTCTTT.

The genes are TRBV7-8 and TRBJ1-5, with D maybe TRBD1 (6 bases). Germline V gene lookup returns CDR1 SGHVS and CDR2 FQNEAQ. The CDR3 sequence is 16 residues long. The V gene lost 0 bases and the J gene lost 0 bases, with 9 bases spanning the gap. The CDR3 bases are TGTGCCAGCAGCTTAGCAGACAGGCCTAGCAATCAGCCCCAGCATTTT. This translates into CASSLADRPSNQPQHF.

This rearrangement joins TRBV28 to TRBJ2-5, with D maybe TRBD2 (6 bases). The CDR3 runs 15 residues. CDR1 and CDR2 (germline): MDHEN, SYDVKM. Trimming shortened V by 1 base and J by 5 bases, and 14 bases separated the two germline ends. CDR3 DNA sequence: TGTGCCAGCAGTTTATTTGCGGGAATCGGGGAGACCCAGTACTTC. Translating gives CASSLFAGIGETQYF.

This chain connects TRBV5-4 to TRBJ1-2; D gene unclear. Germline CDR1 SGHNT, CDR2 YYREEE (reference sequence). CDR3 length equals 13 residues. Deletions cut 3 bases from V and 1 base from J, with 7 bases between. CDR3 bases: TGTGCCAGCAGCTCGACGGGTAACTATGGCTACACCTTC. Translation: CASSSTGNYGYTF.